A selection of T cell receptor beta chains follows, all from one sample in a study of OX40 agonist ivuxolimab in advanced cancers. TCRdb's copy holds only in-frame clones and misses some; the assay was immunoSEQ multiplex PCR. The profile shows over 50,000 clones, about 92% of them singletons. Source: CD4+ or CD8+ T cells sorted from blood, taken in a trial of the OX40 agonist ivuxolimab. These receptors all stem from an adult with an advanced solid tumor such as melanoma, head and neck, liver or kidney cancer. CDR3s include the opening cysteine and the closing phenylalanine or tryptophan. The D gene is left open where the match is weak. Size is stated for part of the rows, as once, few or many counts, or as a class when the clone is expanded.

abundance: NA
d_gene: NA
j_gene: TRBJ2-2
v_gene: TRBV2
CDR3aa: CAGQQDGNTGELFF
CDR3nt: TGTGCCGGACAACAGGACGGGAACACCGGGGAGCTGTTTTTT

abundance: NA
d_gene: TRBD1
j_gene: TRBJ1-3
v_gene: TRBV6-5
CDR3aa: CASRPGGYGNTIYF
CDR3nt: TGTGCCAGCAGGCCAGGGGGCTACGGAAACACCATATATTTT

abundance: NA
d_gene: TRBD2
j_gene: TRBJ2-4
v_gene: TRBV7-2
CDR3aa: CASSFAGGFHIQYF
CDR3nt: TGTGCCAGCAGCTTTGCGGGAGGATTCCACATTCAGTACTTC

abundance: NA
d_gene: NA
j_gene: TRBJ2-7
v_gene: TRBV6-1
CDR3aa: CASSHNRAEQYF
CDR3nt: TGTGCCAGCAGTCACAACAGGGCCGAGCAGTACTTC

abundance: few
d_gene: NA
j_gene: TRBJ1-2
v_gene: TRBV5-1
CDR3aa: CASSATGLVGYGYTF
CDR3nt: TGCGCCAGCAGCGCCACAGGACTCGTAGGCTATGGCTACACCTTC

abundance: NA
d_gene: TRBD2
j_gene: TRBJ2-1
v_gene: TRBV13
CDR3aa: CASRWTSGSLSYNEQFF
CDR3nt: TGTGCCAGCAGATGGACTAGCGGGAGCCTTTCCTACAATGAGCAGTTCTTC

abundance: NA
d_gene: TRBD1
j_gene: TRBJ2-7
v_gene: TRBV28
CDR3aa: CASSWGQSLGEQYF
CDR3nt: TGTGCCAGCAGTTGGGGACAGTCCCTAGGAGAGCAGTACTTC

abundance: NA
d_gene: NA
j_gene: TRBJ1-3
v_gene: TRBV11-2
CDR3aa: CASSLVGGRSGNTIYF
CDR3nt: TGTGCCAGCAGCTTAGTAGGAGGGCGCTCTGGAAACACCATATATTTT

abundance: NA
d_gene: NA
j_gene: TRBJ2-5
v_gene: TRBV4-3
CDR3aa: CASSQDQWSGQETQYF
CDR3nt: TGCGCCAGCAGCCAAGATCAGTGGAGCGGGCAAGAGACCCAGTACTTC

abundance: NA
d_gene: TRBD2
j_gene: TRBJ2-1
v_gene: TRBV5-4
CDR3aa: CASSLGLAGGASEQFF
CDR3nt: TGTGCCAGCAGCTTGGGGCTAGCGGGGGGGGCCAGTGAGCAGTTCTTC

abundance: NA
d_gene: NA
j_gene: TRBJ2-2
v_gene: TRBV5-5
CDR3aa: CASSLFGGASGELFF
CDR3nt: TGTGCCAGCAGCTTGTTCGGGGGTGCGTCCGGGGAGCTGTTTTTT

abundance: NA
d_gene: NA
j_gene: TRBJ2-1
v_gene: TRBV20-1
CDR3aa: CSARVVNEQFF
CDR3nt: TGCAGTGCTAGAGTCGTCAATGAGCAGTTCTTC

abundance: NA
d_gene: TRBD2
j_gene: TRBJ2-1
v_gene: TRBV29-1
CDR3aa: CSVPAGMYNEQFF
CDR3nt: TGCAGCGTTCCAGCGGGGATGTACAATGAGCAGTTCTTC

abundance: NA
d_gene: NA
j_gene: TRBJ2-5
v_gene: TRBV5-1
CDR3aa: CASTSQKTETQYF
CDR3nt: TGCGCCAGCACCTCTCAAAAAACGGAGACCCAGTACTTC

abundance: NA
d_gene: NA
j_gene: TRBJ1-6
v_gene: TRBV6-1
CDR3aa: CASSDRDNSPLHF
CDR3nt: TGTGCCAGCAGTGACAGGGATAATTCACCCCTCCACTTT

abundance: NA
d_gene: TRBD2
j_gene: TRBJ2-5
v_gene: TRBV28
CDR3aa: CASSFRGGETQYF
CDR3nt: TGTGCCAGCAGTTTCCGGGGGGGAGAGACCCAGTACTTC

abundance: NA
d_gene: TRBD1
j_gene: TRBJ1-1
v_gene: TRBV6-5
CDR3aa: CASSSGGLNTEAFF
CDR3nt: TGTGCCAGCAGTTCAGGGGGTCTGAACACTGAAGCTTTCTTT

abundance: NA
d_gene: TRBD2
j_gene: TRBJ2-1
v_gene: TRBV28
CDR3aa: CASRLAGVGGNEQFF
CDR3nt: TGTGCCAGCAGACTAGCGGGAGTGGGGGGAAATGAGCAGTTCTTC

abundance: NA
d_gene: TRBD1
j_gene: TRBJ1-2
v_gene: TRBV28
CDR3aa: CASTETGPFNYGYTF
CDR3nt: TGTGCCAGCACCGAGACAGGGCCCTTTAACTATGGCTACACCTTC

abundance: NA
d_gene: NA
j_gene: TRBJ2-3
v_gene: TRBV6-5
CDR3aa: CASSYGITDTQYF
CDR3nt: TGTGCCAGCAGTTATGGTATCACAGATACGCAGTATTTT

abundance: NA
d_gene: TRBD2
j_gene: TRBJ2-1
v_gene: TRBV11-3
CDR3aa: CASSRRLGGGAGEQFF
CDR3nt: TGTGCCAGCAGCCGCCGTTTGGGCGGGGGGGCCGGTGAGCAGTTCTTC

abundance: NA
d_gene: NA
j_gene: TRBJ2-5
v_gene: TRBV30
CDR3aa: CAWELYQETQYF
CDR3nt: TGTGCCTGGGAGCTCTACCAAGAGACCCAGTACTTC

abundance: once
d_gene: TRBD1
j_gene: TRBJ2-1
v_gene: TRBV7-9
CDR3aa: CASSLALTGEESNEQFF
CDR3nt: TGTGCCAGCAGCTTAGCGCTGACAGGGGAGGAATCGAATGAGCAGTTCTTC